These 32 T cell receptor beta chains originate from one sample sequenced in a study of T cell responses to AZD1222 COVID-19 vaccine. The data were produced by immunoSEQ multiplex PCR, yet TCRdb's version contains in-frame clones alone and is incomplete. This table has over 85,000 clones, 90% appearing once. Sequenced here: peripheral blood, sampled on day 0 of AZD1222 vaccination. The receptors come from an adult in good health.

The sample holds one count of this clone. This chain links TRBV2 with TRBJ1-6; TRBD1 aligns across 8 bases. CDR3 length equals 16 residues. The germline CDR1 and CDR2 sequences are SNHLY and FYNNEI. V lost 6 bases, J lost 5 bases, and 9 bases stayed unmatched. CDR3 sequence (DNA): TGTGCCAGCAGGACCGATGGGACAGGCAATAATTCACCCCTCCACTTT. It is translated as CASRTDGTGNNSPLHF.

The genes are TRBV4-1 and TRBJ2-1; the D gene could be TRBD1 or TRBD2 (6 bases each). Germline lookup yields CDR1 MGHRA and CDR2 YSYEKL. Trimming shortened V by 4 bases and J by 7 bases, and 14 bases separated the two germline ends. The CDR3 has 14 amino acids. The DNA for the CDR3 is TGCGCCAGCAGCCCAGGGGCAGGGACTAATGAGCAGTTCTTC. Protein sequence: CASSPGAGTNEQFF.

J is TRBJ2-1 and V is TRBV7-8; D remains unclear. CDR3 length: 12 residues. Trimming took off 6 bases at V and 9 bases at J, with 12 bases between the two ends. Germline lookup yields CDR1 SGHVS and CDR2 FQNEAQ. The CDR3 protein is CASRAPLGEQFF. The CDR3 nucleotides are TGTGCCAGCAGGGCCCCACTCGGTGAGCAGTTCTTC.

For this clone: No DNA is shown, since the ends of the CDR3 on it are uncertain; the CDR3 is the one TCRdb lists. This rearrangement joins TRBV30 to TRBJ1-2; TRBD1 is the table's D call, not checked against the DNA. Including both end residues, the CDR3 is 13 amino acids long. Germline assignment: CDR1 GTSNPN and CDR2 SVGIG (reference sequence). This CDR3 reads CAWSVAGVAGGTF.

V usage is TRBV5-5 and J usage is TRBJ1-2, with TRBD1 as a possible D gene (6 bases). The CDR3 covers 13 residues. V lost 2 bases, J lost 6 bases, and 11 bases lay in between. The germline V gene encodes CDR1 SGHKS and CDR2 YYEKEE (reference sequence). The CDR3 DNA sequence: TGTGCCAGCAGCTTTTTGGGGGCAAATGGCTACACCTTC. This gives the protein CASSFLGANGYTF.

This rearrangement joins TRBV19 to TRBJ1-5, with a possible D match to TRBD1 (5 bases). Looked up from germline, CDR1 is LNHDA and CDR2 is SQIVND (reference sequence). V was clipped by 4 bases and J by 7 bases, with 14 bases between them. The CDR3 has 14 amino acids. The CDR3 coding sequence is TGTGCCAGTAGTAGTCGGGGTCACAGGCAGCCCCAGCATTTT. This codes for CASSSRGHRQPQHF. Full variable domain (rest looked up from reference TRBV19 and TRBJ1-5): DGGITQSPKYLFRKEGQNVTLSCEQNLNHDAMYWYRQDPGQGLRLIYYSQIVNDFQKGDIAEGYSVSREKKESFPLTVTSAQKNPTAFYLCASSSRGHRQPQHFGDGTRLSIL.

The chain is built from TRBV6-5 and TRBJ2-7; D may match TRBD1 or TRBD2 (6 bases each). Trimming left V 2 bases short and J 1 base short, with 9 bases between. The V gene's germline CDR1 is MNHEY and CDR2 SVGAGI. The CDR3 runs 14 residues. CDR3 region: CASSYGGQSYEQYF. CDR3 sequence (DNA): TGTGCCAGCAGTTACGGGGGGCAGTCCTACGAGCAGTACTTC.

V and J are TRBV2 and TRBJ1-5; 8 bases fit TRBD1. V was pared by 3 bases and J by 7 bases, with 5 bases of the junction left unmatched. The CDR3 runs to 14 residues. Germline CDR1 and CDR2: SNHLY and FYNNEI. CDR3 region: CASSDPDRDQPQHF. CDR3 bases: TGTGCCAGCAGTGACCCGGACAGGGACCAGCCCCAGCATTTT.

The chain links TRBV10-3 to TRBJ2-1, with 13 bases that match TRBD2. V shed 10 bases, J shed 4 bases, and the junction held 1 base outside the gene matches. The V gene's germline CDR1 is ENHRY and CDR2 SYGVKD. The CDR3 length is 13 residues. CDR3 in DNA: TGTGCCACGGGACTAGCGGGGTACAATGAGCAGTTCTTC. Protein product: CATGLAGYNEQFF.

In its sample, this clone was seen once. The chain links TRBV24-1 to TRBJ1-4; D uncertain. The CDR3 is 13 residues long. CDR1 and CDR2 from the germline V gene are KGHDR and SFDVKD. The V end lost 3 bases, the J end lost 3 bases, and 4 bases lay between the germline ends. The CDR3 sequence: CATSDPSNEKLFF. CDR3 nucleotide sequence: TGTGCCACCAGTGATCCTTCTAATGAAAAACTGTTTTTT.

The V call is TRBV13, the J call TRBJ2-7, with TRBD2 identical over 8 bases. The CDR3 spans 13 residues. Germline CDR1 reads PRHDT; CDR2 reads FYEKMQ (reference sequence). Germline trimming cut 8 bases from V and 3 bases from J; bases unmatched to any gene: 6. CDR3 amino acids: CASGAGVHYEQYF. The CDR3 region has the DNA TGTGCCAGCGGAGCGGGGGTTCACTACGAGCAGTACTTC.

This chain connects TRBV7-2 to TRBJ1-6; 9 nucleotides line up with TRBD1. This CDR3 has 13 amino acids. The J segment lost 9 bases and the V segment lost 5 bases, leaving 2 bases of the junction unmatched. The germline V gene encodes CDR1 SGHTA and CDR2 FQGNSA. DNA of the CDR3: TGTGCCAGCAGCCCGACAGGGGGTTCACCCCTCCACTTT. This encodes CASSPTGGSPLHF.

The V gene is TRBV27, the J gene TRBJ1-5, with D possibly TRBD1 on 5 matching bases. The CDR3 contains 15 residues. The germline V gene encodes CDR1 MNHEY and CDR2 SMNVEV (reference sequence). V lost 7 bases to trimming and J lost 1 base, with 14 bases between them. The CDR3 reads CASNAGGTSNQPQHF. The CDR3 bases are TGTGCCAGCAATGCCGGGGGAACGAGCAATCAGCCCCAGCATTTT.

This chain connects TRBV11-2 to TRBJ2-1; TRBD2 might be the D (6 bases). Trimming took 1 base from V and 9 from J, leaving 22 bases between them. The CDR3 contains 17 residues. From germline, CDR1 is SGHAT and CDR2 FQNNGV. CDR3 protein: CASSLVGGEAGVPEQFF. CDR3 in DNA: TGTGCCAGCAGCTTAGTCGGGGGTGAGGCCGGCGTACCTGAGCAGTTCTTC. Variable domain in full (rest from reference TRBV11-2 and TRBJ2-1): EAGVAQSPRYKIIEKRQSVAFWCNPISGHATLYWYQQILGQGPKLLIQFQNNGVVDDSQLPKDRFSAERLKGVDSTLKIQPAKLEDSAVYLCASSLVGGEAGVPEQFFGPGTRLTVL.

V usage is TRBV7-9 and J usage is TRBJ2-5; possible D gene TRBD1, 5 bases. The CDR3 loop spans 14 amino acids. Trimming stripped 1 base from V and 5 bases from J, with 11 bases between. The V gene's germline CDR1 is SEHNR and CDR2 FQNEAQ (reference sequence). The CDR3 DNA follows: TGTGCCAGCAGCTTAGTGGGGCCCGAGGAGACCCAGTACTTC. Amino acids: CASSLVGPEETQYF.

The rearrangement joins TRBV5-6 to TRBJ1-4; D call uncertain. V was pared by 3 bases and J by 7 bases, with 19 bases between. This CDR3 is built from 16 residues. Per the germline V gene, CDR1 is SGHDT and CDR2 is YYEEEE. CDR3 sequence (DNA): TGTGCCAGCAGCTCAATGATCGGAGTACACCTTGAAAAACTGTTTTTT. Amino acids: CASSSMIGVHLEKLFF.

The J gene is TRBJ1-6, the V gene TRBV2, with D perhaps matching TRBD1 (5 bases). The CDR3 is 18 residues long. Per the germline V gene, CDR1 is SNHLY and CDR2 is FYNNEI. V shed 7 bases and J shed 0 bases, with 19 bases lying between them. CDR3 protein: CASKTRKGDSSYNSPLHF. DNA of the CDR3: TGTGCCAGCAAAACCCGGAAAGGTGACAGCTCCTATAATTCACCCCTCCACTTT.

The rearrangement joins TRBV7-9 to TRBJ1-2, with D possibly matching TRBD1 (5 bases). The CDR3 loop spans 15 amino acids. The V and J ends lost 5 bases and 4 bases respectively, with 17 bases between them. Germline V CDR1 and CDR2: SEHNR, FQNEAQ (reference sequence). The CDR3 spells CASSVGQDQLYGYTF. The CDR3 nucleotides read TGTGCCAGCAGCGTGGGGCAGGACCAGCTCTATGGCTACACCTTC.

The gene calls are TRBV2 and TRBJ1-6; a possible D gene is TRBD1 (5 bases). Germline V gives CDR1 SNHLY, CDR2 FYNNEI. CDR3 length: 13 residues. With 8 bases removed from V and 6 bases from J, the gap between germline ends came to 11 bases. The CDR3 region has the DNA TGTGCCAGCGCGGGGGGTATTAATTCACCCCTCCACTTT. It is translated as CASAGGINSPLHF.

CDR3 coding DNA: TGTGCCAGCAGTGAAGTTTCTGTGGGAACCAGGAATGAAAAACTGTTTTTT. It codes for CASSEVSVGTRNEKLFF. The chain employs TRBV6-1 and TRBJ1-4; D uncertain. Trimming stripped 1 base from V and 5 bases from J, with 17 bases between. This CDR3 has 17 amino acids. Germline V gene sequence: CDR1 MNHNS, CDR2 SASEGT.

V gene TRBV7-9 combines with J gene TRBJ1-1; no firm D call. The germline CDR1 and CDR2 sequences are SEHNR and FQNEAQ (reference sequence). CDR3 size: 13 residues. The V gene lost 6 bases and the J gene lost 5 bases, with 13 bases spanning the gap. The CDR3 nucleotides read TGTGCCAGCAGACAAACCCCGGGGACTGAAGCTTTCTTT. It specifies CASRQTPGTEAFF.

The V call is TRBV9, the J call TRBJ2-1; TRBD2 aligns across 9 bases. V shed 4 bases, J shed 0 bases, and the junction held 11 bases outside the gene matches. The germline gives CDR1 SGDLS, CDR2 YYNGEE. The length of the CDR3 is 18 residues. CDR3 DNA: TGTGCCAGCAGCTCGCGAGGGAAGCGGGGGGACTCCTACAATGAGCAGTTCTTC. Protein sequence: CASSSRGKRGDSYNEQFF.

A single count supports this clone. The chain couples TRBV6-6 to TRBJ1-2; D ambiguous. The V end was cut by 2 bases, the J end by 6 bases, with 13 bases between. The CDR3 runs 14 residues. CDR1 MNHNY and CDR2 SVGAGI come from the germline V gene (reference sequence). CDR3 nucleotides: TGTGCCAGCAGTTACGGGGTCGAGAGGGATGGCTACACCTTC. It specifies CASSYGVERDGYTF.

This chain joins TRBV6-6 and TRBJ1-4; 9 nucleotides line up with TRBD1. Germline CDR1 reads MNHNY; CDR2 reads SVGAGI (reference sequence). CDR3 length equals 15 residues. J gave up 7 bases and V 2 bases, and 5 bases lay outside the gene matches. CDR3 loop: CASSYPTGGGEKLFF. CDR3 DNA: TGTGCCAGCAGTTACCCGACAGGGGGGGGTGAAAAACTGTTTTTT.

The chain joins TRBV5-4 to TRBJ1-2, with D unresolved. The CDR3 consists of 11 residues. Trimming cost V 10 bases and J 7 bases, with 14 bases left between them. Germline CDR1 reads SGHNT; CDR2 reads YYREEE (reference sequence). CDR3 bases: TGTGCCGCCGACGGACTGGGTGGCTACACCTTC. Amino acid sequence: CAADGLGGYTF.

The CDR3, as DNA: TGTGCCAGCAGCACTGGACAGGGCCTGACTGAAGCTTTCTTT. It specifies CASSTGQGLTEAFF. V is TRBV3-1 (or the pseudogene TRBV3-2) and J is TRBJ1-1, with 8 nucleotides matching TRBD1. After removal of 5 bases from V and 5 bases from J, the junction contained 7 bases not matched to a gene. The CDR3 is made up of 14 amino acids. Looked up from germline, CDR1 is LGHDT and CDR2 is YNNKEL (reference sequence).

This chain links TRBV2 with TRBJ2-7; 7 bases are shared with TRBD1. The CDR3 length is 14 residues. V lost 5 bases to trimming and J lost 0 bases; unmatched junction nucleotides: 4. From germline, CDR1 is SNHLY and CDR2 FYNNEI. Here the CDR3 reads CASSKTGLSYEQYF. The CDR3, as DNA: TGTGCCAGCAGTAAGACAGGGCTCTCCTACGAGCAGTACTTC.

The chain combines TRBV7-9 with TRBJ2-2, with D unresolved. CDR1 is SEHNR, CDR2 FQNEAQ, per germline (reference sequence). This CDR3 has 13 amino acids. The V end was cut by 5 bases, the J end by 2 bases, with 6 bases between. CDR3 DNA: TGTGCCAGCAGCCTGGAAAACACCGGGGAGCTGTTTTTT. Its translation is CASSLENTGELFF.

The V and J genes are TRBV6-5 and TRBJ2-5, with 9 bases lining up with TRBD2. Germline V gene data show CDR1 as MNHEY and CDR2 as SVGAGI. The CDR3 has 16 residues. The V segment lost 3 bases and the J segment 2 bases; nucleotides outside the gene matches: 7. The CDR3 here is CASSYSSGGKQETQYF. The CDR3 nucleotides are TGTGCCAGCAGTTATAGTAGCGGGGGAAAACAAGAGACCCAGTACTTC.

The V gene is TRBV7-3, the J gene TRBJ2-5; D gene uncertain. Trimming shortened V by 3 bases and J by 2 bases, and 7 bases separated the two germline ends. CDR3 size: 13 residues. The germline V gene encodes CDR1 SGHTA and CDR2 FQGTGA. The CDR3 bases are TGTGCCAGCAGCTTTCAGGATCAAGAGACCCAGTACTTC. Translated, it gives CASSFQDQETQYF.

The genes are TRBV3-1 (or the pseudogene TRBV3-2) and TRBJ1-4; possibly TRBD1 for D (5 bases). Per the germline V gene, CDR1 is LGHDT and CDR2 is YNNKEL (reference sequence). The CDR3 runs to 15 residues. V was shortened by 5 bases and J by 0 bases, with 10 bases between the two germline ends. The CDR3 reads CASSNPTATNEKLFF. Here the CDR3 DNA reads TGTGCCAGCAGCAACCCGACAGCAACTAATGAAAAACTGTTTTTT.

The CDR3 protein is CASSELMNTEAFF. In DNA, the CDR3 is TGTGCCAGCAGTGAACTCATGAACACTGAAGCTTTCTTT. This rearrangement joins TRBV2 to TRBJ1-1; D is ambiguous. V was cut by 2 bases and J by 0 bases, with 4 bases left in between. Germline CDR1 SNHLY, CDR2 FYNNEI. CDR3 length: 13 residues.